A single sample gave rise to the 28 T cell receptor beta chains below, sequenced in a study of CD8 T cells in Susac syndrome. Reverse transcription of roughly 0.5 to 1 ug RNA used random hexamers. TCRdb reanalysed the immunoSEQ multiplex PCR reads using MiXCR and keeps one entry per CDR3 protein. Of approximately 140,000 distinct CDR3 sequences in the sample, 94% were seen once. Sequenced: CD8+ T cells from PBMCs. These receptors came from a human donor in good health.

This clonotype has more than one count but fewer than ten. The chain is built from TRBV6-1 and TRBJ1-1, with a tentative D call TRBD1 (6 bases). CDR3 size: 12 residues. CDR1 and CDR2 from the germline V gene are MNHNS and SASEGT. The germline V and J ends were trimmed by 6 bases and 6 bases, with 11 bases remaining between them. As DNA, the CDR3 is TGTGCCAGCAGCTCCGGACAGTCTGAAGCTTTCTTT. This encodes CASSSGQSEAFF.

This chain connects TRBV5-1 to TRBJ2-7; no firm D call. Trimming left V 5 bases short and J 2 bases short, with 8 bases between. The CDR3 totals 12 residues. Germline V gene sequence: CDR1 SGHRS, CDR2 YFSETQ. CDR3 in amino acids: CASSPSAYEQYF. The CDR3 DNA reads TGCGCCAGCAGTCCCAGTGCCTACGAGCAGTACTTC. The variable domain in full, completed from reference TRBV5-1 and TRBJ2-7, reads KAGVTQTPRYLIKTRGQQVTLSCSPISGHRSVSWYQQTPGQGLQFLFEYFSETQRNKGNFPGRFSGRQFSNSRSEMNVSTLELGDSALYLCASSPSAYEQYFGPGTRLTVT.

The chain couples TRBV7-6 to TRBJ1-2; D is unclear. The germline V and J ends were trimmed by 1 base and 8 bases, with 11 bases remaining between them. This CDR3 has 13 residues. Per germline, CDR1 SGHVS and CDR2 FNYEAQ. The DNA for the CDR3 is TGTGCCAGCAGCTTAGGACCCCTATCCGGCTACACCTTC. Its translation: CASSLGPLSGYTF.

This rearrangement joins TRBV6-5 to TRBJ2-7; TRBD2 matches 7 bases. This CDR3 comprises 14 residues. Trimming at V came to 4 bases and at J to 1 base, leaving 4 bases not matched to a gene. Per germline, CDR1 MNHEY and CDR2 SVGAGI. In DNA, the CDR3 is TGTGCCAGCAGTTTCGGACTAGGGTCCTACGAGCAGTACTTC. Translated: CASSFGLGSYEQYF.

The chain is built from TRBV12-3 or TRBV12-4 and TRBJ2-7; D call uncertain. This CDR3 is 13 amino acids long. Trimming removed 3 bases at V and 3 bases at J, with 9 bases between. The CDR3 region is CASSFSLVYEQYF. The CDR3 nucleotides are TGTGCCAGCAGTTTCTCGCTTGTCTACGAGCAGTACTTC.

V usage is TRBV7-3 and J usage is TRBJ2-1; tentatively, D is TRBD2 (5 bases). Deletions cut 4 bases from V and 9 bases from J, with 13 bases between. CDR1 SGHTA and CDR2 FQGTGA come from the germline V gene. This CDR3 contains 13 residues. This CDR3 reads CASSSNLGGEQFF. CDR3 in DNA: TGTGCCAGCAGCTCCAACCTAGGAGGTGAGCAGTTCTTC.

The chain recombines TRBV20-1 with TRBJ1-1; 9 positions agree with TRBD1. Germline lookup yields CDR1 DFQATT and CDR2 SNEGSKA (reference sequence). J was trimmed by 5 bases and V by 6 bases; bases with no gene match: 4. The CDR3 runs to 12 residues. CDR3 bases: TGCAGTGCGACCGGGACAGGGACTGAAGCTTTCTTT. This sequence encodes CSATGTGTEAFF.

The V call is TRBV6-2 or TRBV6-3, the J call TRBJ2-5; D is unclear. The CDR3 spans 18 residues. From germline, CDR1 is MNHEY and CDR2 SVGEGT. V dropped 2 bases and J dropped 4 bases, with 23 bases sitting between them. Here the CDR3 DNA reads TGTGCCAGCAGTTACAAAGGGCGAAGCGAGTGGGATGGAGAGACCCAGTACTTC. It encodes CASSYKGRSEWDGETQYF.

The rearrangement links TRBV29-1 to TRBJ2-3; 9 positions agree with TRBD2. CDR1 SQVTM and CDR2 ANQGSEA come from the germline V gene. V gave up 1 base and J gave up 3 bases; unmatched junction bases: 8. This CDR3 comprises 16 residues. CDR3 nucleotides: TGCAGCGTTGAAGGACACAATAGCGGGAGAACAGATACGCAGTATTTT. It translates to CSVEGHNSGRTDTQYF.

The chain joins TRBV6-1 to TRBJ2-1; 7 nucleotides agree with TRBD2. Trimming at V came to 5 bases and at J to 3 bases, leaving 13 bases not matched to a gene. The germline CDR1 and CDR2 sequences are MNHNS and SASEGT. This CDR3 is built from 17 residues. Written as DNA, the CDR3 is TGTGCCAGCAGTACGGAATGGCGTCTAGCGGACTACAATGAGCAGTTCTTC. Amino acids: CASSTEWRLADYNEQFF.

This chain uses TRBV6-5 with TRBJ2-1; TRBD1 might be the D (6 bases). CDR1 is MNHEY and CDR2 is SVGAGI in the germline V gene. Trimming left V 3 bases short and J 9 bases short, with 15 bases between. The CDR3 sequence is 14 residues long. The CDR3 DNA is TGTGCCAGCAGTTATGGCCAGGGGCATTTTGAGCAGTTCTTC. This gives the protein CASSYGQGHFEQFF.

This chain links TRBV29-1 with TRBJ2-1; TRBD2 is a possible D gene (5 bases). V shed 5 bases and J shed 7 bases, with 9 bases lying between them. Germline lookup yields CDR1 SQVTM and CDR2 ANQGSEA. CDR3 size: 11 residues. The DNA of the CDR3 is TGCAGCGTTATCACGGGGAATGAGCAGTTCTTC. Translated: CSVITGNEQFF.

The sample holds a few counts of this clonotype. The V gene is TRBV6-5, the J gene TRBJ2-5; D gene unclear. Trimming pared 5 bases from V and 2 bases from J, leaving 9 bases between. Germline values: CDR1 MNHEY, CDR2 SVGAGI. CDR3 size: 13 residues. The CDR3 nucleotides are TGTGCCAGCAGTCGGACCCCACAAGAGACCCAGTACTTC. Its protein is CASSRTPQETQYF.

This chain joins TRBV9 and TRBJ2-3; D might be TRBD2 (5 bases). V was clipped by 3 bases and J by 2 bases, with 13 bases between them. The CDR3 consists of 15 residues. Germline values: CDR1 SGDLS, CDR2 YYNGEE. The chain's CDR3 is CASSERTLSTDTQYF. The CDR3 DNA is TGTGCCAGCAGCGAGCGGACTTTATCCACAGATACGCAGTATTTT.

V usage is TRBV7-2 and J usage is TRBJ2-7, with D unclear. The CDR3 covers 15 residues. Germline V gene sequence: CDR1 SGHTA, CDR2 FQGNSA. The ends were cut back, 6 bases at V and 0 bases at J, with 15 bases in the middle. CDR3: CASSKRARSSYEQYF. The DNA of the CDR3 is TGTGCCAGCAGTAAAAGAGCGAGGAGCTCCTACGAGCAGTACTTC.

The V and J genes are TRBV7-9 and TRBJ1-3, with D possibly matching TRBD1 (5 bases). Germline-derived CDR1 and CDR2 are SEHNR and FQNEAQ (reference sequence). Trimming pared 3 bases from V and 0 bases from J, leaving 9 bases between. This CDR3 spans 15 amino acids. CDR3 loop: CASSLGDPSGNTIYF. As DNA, the CDR3 is TGTGCCAGCAGCTTGGGGGACCCCTCTGGAAACACCATATATTTT. Looking up the rest from reference TRBV7-9 and TRBJ1-3 gives the full variable domain: DTGVSQNPRHKITKRGQNVTFRCDPISEHNRLYWYRQTLGQGPEFLTYFQNEAQLEKSRLLSDRFSAERPKGSFSTLEIQRTEQGDSAMYLCASSLGDPSGNTIYFGEGSWLTVV.

The chain joins TRBV12-3 or TRBV12-4 to TRBJ2-3; D could derive from TRBD1 or TRBD2 (5 bases each). The CDR3 consists of 13 residues. V lost 5 bases and J lost 2, with 8 bases in between. CDR3 region: CASSGGFTDTQYF. CDR3 nucleotides: TGTGCCAGCAGTGGGGGTTTCACAGATACGCAGTATTTT.

V and J are TRBV30 and TRBJ2-3; D gene ambiguous. V lost 3 bases and J 4 bases, leaving 17 bases between the germline ends. CDR3 size: 15 residues. CDR1 is GTSNPN and CDR2 is SVGIG in the germline V gene (reference sequence). CDR3 bases: TGTGCCTGGAGCCCCGACAACAAATTGGCAGATACGCAGTATTTT. Its translation: CAWSPDNKLADTQYF.

The chain has TRBV29-1 and TRBJ1-2; possibly TRBD1 for D (6 bases). V lost 1 base, J lost 4 bases, and 10 bases lay in between. Germline CDR1 is SQVTM and CDR2 is ANQGSEA. This CDR3 comprises 13 residues. CDR3 sequence: CSVEASQGYGYTF. CDR3 sequence (DNA): TGCAGCGTTGAAGCTTCACAGGGCTATGGCTACACCTTC.

The chain is built from TRBV6-1 and TRBJ1-4; 8 bases align to TRBD1. The J segment lost 8 bases and the V segment lost 8 bases, leaving 13 bases of the junction unmatched. The CDR3 totals 15 residues. Germline values: CDR1 MNHNS, CDR2 SASEGT. The chain's CDR3 is CASASPDRAEEKLFF. The CDR3 DNA is TGTGCCAGCGCCTCCCCGGACAGGGCTGAGGAAAAACTGTTTTTT.

V gene TRBV14 combines with J gene TRBJ2-7; D gene uncertain. The CDR3 covers 12 residues. With 6 bases removed from V and 3 bases from J, the gap between germline ends came to 9 bases. Looked up from germline, CDR1 is SGHDN and CDR2 is FVKESK. In DNA form, the CDR3 reads TGTGCCAGCAGTCCTGGATTCTACGAGCAGTACTTC. Its protein is CASSPGFYEQYF.

The chain recombines TRBV27 with TRBJ1-5, with D unclear. Germline lookup yields CDR1 MNHEY and CDR2 SMNVEV (reference sequence). The CDR3 is made up of 14 amino acids. V was trimmed by 3 bases and J by 2 bases, leaving 8 bases between them. The CDR3 reads CASSFGFGNQPQHF. The CDR3 DNA sequence: TGTGCCAGCAGTTTTGGATTTGGCAATCAGCCCCAGCATTTT.

V gene TRBV29-1 combines with J gene TRBJ2-7, with 11 bases matching TRBD1. Germline values: CDR1 SQVTM, CDR2 ANQGSEA. V trimming: 3 bases; J trimming: 5 bases; junction bases outside the gene matches: 6. The CDR3 extends over 14 amino acids. The CDR3 here is CSVEGQGVYDEQYF. For the CDR3, the DNA is TGCAGCGTTGAGGGACAGGGGGTTTACGACGAGCAGTACTTC.

The rearrangement links TRBV5-4 to TRBJ2-1; tentatively, D is TRBD2 (5 bases). V was clipped by 1 base and J by 9 bases, with 14 bases between them. Germline CDR1 reads SGHNT; CDR2 reads YYREEE (reference sequence). The CDR3 contains 14 residues. The DNA of the CDR3 is TGTGCCAGCAGCTTGTCGGAGGTCGTGGGTGAGCAGTTCTTC. Translating it yields CASSLSEVVGEQFF.

This sequence joins TRBV3-1 and TRBJ1-1; D might be TRBD1 (5 bases). The CDR3 loop spans 14 amino acids. V was shortened by 4 bases and J by 7 bases, with 16 bases between the two germline ends. Per germline, CDR1 LGHDT and CDR2 YNNKEL (reference sequence). CDR3 residues: CASSRTGTPNEAFF. The CDR3 DNA reads TGTGCCAGCAGCCGAACCGGGACCCCCAATGAAGCTTTCTTT. The entire variable domain, with the rest obtained from reference TRBV3-1 and TRBJ1-1, is as follows: DTAVSQTPKYLVTQMGNDKSIKCEQNLGHDTMYWYKQDSKKFLKIMFSYNNKELIINETVPNRFSPKSPDKAHLNLHINSLELGDSAVYFCASSRTGTPNEAFFGQGTRLTVV.

The V call is TRBV13, the J call TRBJ2-3, with 8 positions matching TRBD2. The CDR3 loop spans 16 amino acids. CDR1 is PRHDT, CDR2 FYEKMQ, per germline (reference sequence). The J segment lost 6 bases and the V segment lost 0 bases, leaving 8 bases of the junction unmatched. The CDR3 DNA reads as TGTGCCAGCAGCTTAGGGCCCAGCGGGAGAAGGGATACGCAGTATTTT. Amino acids: CASSLGPSGRRDTQYF.

The chain joins TRBV28 to TRBJ2-1, with a tentative D call TRBD2 (5 bases). CDR1 is MDHEN, CDR2 SYDVKM, per germline. V was trimmed by 5 bases and J by 0 bases, leaving 8 bases between them. This CDR3 has 14 residues. The CDR3 here is CASSRESSYNEQFF. Written as DNA, the CDR3 is TGTGCCAGCAGTAGGGAGAGCTCCTACAATGAGCAGTTCTTC.

This chain uses TRBV6-2 or TRBV6-3 with TRBJ2-7; D not certain. The CDR3 contains 14 residues. The V end was cut by 6 bases, the J end by 3 bases, with 15 bases between. Germline V lookup: CDR1 MNHEY, CDR2 SVGEGT. The CDR3 reads CASSPSTINYEQYF. CDR3 in DNA: TGTGCCAGCAGCCCTAGTACGATCAACTACGAGCAGTACTTC.